This note documents a single T cell receptor (beta chain) sequence. The antigen remains unidentified. The sample belongs to a study of cytomegalovirus exposure and HLA in healthy donors. Study-wide context: From 170 million or so T cells, an earlier analysis saw 90 million to 130 million unique TCR beta sequences. Study findings and constraints: The study labeled roughly 160 TCR beta chains cytomegalovirus-associated.

The CDR3 loop spans 11 amino acids. Germline V gene sequence: CDR1 MGHDK, CDR2 SYGVNS. The V end was cut by 5 bases, the J end by 4 bases, with 4 bases between. The primer mix had 60 Vbeta and 13 Jbeta primers. Produced via immunoSEQ multiplex PCR; TCRdb's table is partial and in-frame only. The table lists around 190,000 clones, roughly 80% of them singletons. The specimen was PBMCs. The chain couples TRBV25-1 to TRBJ2-3; D unresolved. The sequence was collected from a man in his sixties in good health and CMV-seronegative. In nucleotides, the CDR3 is TGTGCCAGCAGTCTCCCAGATACGCAGTATTTT. Translating gives CASSLPDTQYF.